This T cell receptor beta chain is from a study of T cell responses to AZD1222 COVID-19 vaccine (dated by TCRdb to the early 2020s). As for the study more broadly: TCR sequencing covered 230 or so trial participants: nearly 210 given two doses of AZD1222 and approximately 26 given two doses of MenACWY control vaccine. Trial participants were enrolled into age subgroups of 18-55, 56-69 and 70-plus years, which contained approximately 150, 30 and 60 TCR-sequenced participants, respectively. General study outcomes and caveats: No day 14 peak-response samples were available, so repertoires were characterized only after the peak T cell response. Reportedly, close to half of the unique spike-specific TCRs recognized epitopes lying outside the regions that are mutated in the B.1.351 and B.1.1.7 variants. The vaccine-associated CD4 TCRs covered the entire spike protein, and the dominant responses fell in regions 160-218 and 743-854. In the small 56-69-year group, the increase in depth fell short of significance, most likely because of low power. After two AZD1222 doses, both the breadth and the depth of spike-specific TCRs were significantly higher than at day 0 and than in MenACWY recipients. Conclusions about previously exposed vaccinees are limited because only a handful of AZD1222 recipients were SARS-CoV-2 seropositive at baseline. Participants were mostly white British, with more females than males. The authors suggested clonal diversity may have been underestimated.

CDR1 MGHRA and CDR2 YSYEKL were looked up in the germline V gene. Trimming at the junction amounts to 3 bases on V and 3 bases on J, and the germline ends lie 15 bases apart. The CDR3, cysteine through phenylalanine, is 15 amino acids long. Only the CDR3 part of the read is kept: 45 bases, read in frame from the first base. With respect to this clone: Its antigen is currently not known. Base qualities are not at hand, and no much larger clone is one base apart.

This sample's time point label indicates: about 28 days (+/-7) after the second vaccine dose. AZD1222 recipients whose second dose came at about 4 weeks and those whose second dose came at about 12 weeks were combined into one group, since spike-specific TCR depth and breadth did not differ between the two schedules. Vaccinee samples were obtained from the UK trials COV001 and COV002, which included a single-blind randomized controlled phase 2/3 trial of AZD1222 (ChAdOx1 nCoV-19) in healthy adults. Trial participant PBMC samples were collected at day 0 and day 28 after the second dose for TCRbeta chain sequencing. The CDR3 regions of human TCRbeta chains were analyzed by immunosequencing. In the source study's methods: Repertoire TCRs were matched against a reference library of SARS-CoV-2-specific TCRs generated with the MIRA antigen-specificity platform. Breadth was defined as the fraction of unique TCRs that were SARS-CoV-2-associated, and depth was defined as the fraction of total T cells that were SARS-CoV-2-associated. Using the MIRA data, every spike-specific TCR was mapped to the spike region that the TCR reacted to and assigned to either a CD4 or a CD8 class. Log10-transformed breadth and depth values were compared by one-way ANOVA with Sidak's multiple comparisons tests. The source is immuneACCESS, and TCRdb retained only in-frame sequences with V and J called. Part of the clones is not carried over; for the studies checked, unresolved V genes explain less than half of this, and the remainder is unexplained. V and J calls and clone size are copied from that table; D and trimming were computed from the DNA. The sample table holds 90,000 to 150,000 clones, of which roughly 87% were seen once. Of the sample, 2.6% falls within the top ten clones.

The clonotype comes from an adult who received the AZD1222 COVID-19 vaccine. Recombination linked TRBV4-1 to TRBJ2-7; a weak D assignment points to TRBD2 (6 bases agree). Sequencing was performed on peripheral blood, taken 28 days after the second AZD1222 dose. The CDR3: CASSHSRGTDYEQYF. The bases are TGCGCCAGCAGCCATTCTCGGGGGACCGACTACGAGCAGTACTTC.